The 31 T cell receptor beta chains presented below share a single source sample, sequenced in a study of T cells in Graves' hyperthyroidism and ophthalmopathy. RNA transcripts provided the source from which TCR beta CDR3 regions were amplified. A set of HTBI primers served as the primers for a first-round RT-PCR of the TCR CDR3. A single record per CDR3 protein comes from TCRdb applying MiXCR to the multiplex PCR reads. The table records about 270,000 distinct CDR3 sequences, 20% to 25% of them present only once. Specimen: blood. Source of these receptors: a man aged 30 to 39 with Graves' ophthalmopathy.

This clonotype has more than one count but fewer than ten. The rearrangement uses TRBV7-8 and TRBJ1-2; 8 nucleotides match TRBD1. Germline V lookup: CDR1 SGHVS, CDR2 FQNEAQ. Germline trimming cut 5 bases from V and 4 bases from J; bases unmatched to any gene: 6. The CDR3 has 14 amino acids. CDR3 sequence reads: CASSPTGAVYGYTF. DNA for the CDR3: TGTGCCAGCAGCCCGACAGGGGCGGTCTATGGCTACACCTTC.

The chain is built from TRBV13 and TRBJ2-1; TRBD2 is a possible D gene (6 bases). Trimming left V 4 bases short and J 0 bases short, with 16 bases between. CDR1 PRHDT and CDR2 FYEKMQ come from the germline V gene (reference sequence). The CDR3 contains 17 residues. The CDR3 bases are TGTGCCAGCAGCTCCCCGGGGACCGGGAGCTCCTACAATGAGCAGTTCTTC. Translated, it gives CASSSPGTGSSYNEQFF. Full variable domain (outside the CDR3, taken from reference TRBV13 and TRBJ2-1): AAGVIQSPRHLIKEKRETATLKCYPIPRHDTVYWYQQGPGQDPQFLISFYEKMQSDKGSIPDRFSAQQFSDYHSELNMSSLELGDSALYFCASSSPGTGSSYNEQFFGPGTRLTVL.

The table lists this clonotype with many counts. This chain connects TRBV6-5 to TRBJ2-7; no clear D gene. Trimming pared 2 bases from V and 6 bases from J, leaving 14 bases between. CDR1 MNHEY and CDR2 SVGAGI come from the germline V gene. This CDR3 region has 14 residues. CDR3 bases: TGTGCCAGCAGTTACGGGTTATGGACCACCGAGCAGTACTTC. Protein sequence: CASSYGLWTTEQYF.

The chain employs TRBV7-8 and TRBJ2-1; perhaps TRBD2 as D (6 bases). Per the germline V gene, CDR1 is SGHVS and CDR2 is FQNEAQ. This CDR3 comprises 16 residues. V lost 5 bases and J lost 5, with 19 bases in between. The CDR3 nucleotides read TGTGCCAGCAGCCTTAGCGGAAACGGGTTAAACAATGAGCAGTTCTTC. Translation: CASSLSGNGLNNEQFF.

A few counts support this clonotype. The chain combines TRBV28 with TRBJ1-2; a possible D gene is TRBD1 (5 bases). The V gene's germline CDR1 is MDHEN and CDR2 SYDVKM. Deletions cut 11 bases from V and 4 bases from J, with 14 bases between. This CDR3 is 12 amino acids long. CDR3 residues: CALSTDLYGYTF. CDR3 sequence (DNA): TGTGCCCTCTCGACAGACCTCTATGGCTACACCTTC.

Only a few counts were recorded for this clonotype. The J gene is TRBJ2-1, the V gene TRBV27; no clear D. Trimming took 3 bases from V and 0 from J, leaving 6 bases between them. From germline, CDR1 is MNHEY and CDR2 SMNVEV (reference sequence). CDR3 length: 14 residues. The CDR3 DNA sequence: TGTGCCAGCAGTTTCGCTAGCTCCTACAATGAGCAGTTCTTC. Translation: CASSFASSYNEQFF.

V gene TRBV27 combines with J gene TRBJ1-1; 7 nucleotides match TRBD1. Germline trimming cut 5 bases from V and 4 bases from J; bases unmatched to any gene: 7. From germline, CDR1 is MNHEY and CDR2 SMNVEV (reference sequence). CDR3 length: 14 residues. The chain's CDR3 is CASSNRGRPTEAFF. CDR3 nucleotides: TGTGCCAGCAGTAACAGGGGCCGGCCCACTGAAGCTTTCTTT.

V usage is TRBV19 and J usage is TRBJ2-1; D gene uncertain. V shed 5 bases and J shed 6 bases, with 14 bases lying between them. Per the germline V gene, CDR1 is LNHDA and CDR2 is SQIVND (reference sequence). The CDR3 has 14 residues. Here the CDR3 DNA reads TGTGCCAGTAGTTCACAAACTTGGGGCAATGAGCAGTTCTTC. It yields the protein CASSSQTWGNEQFF.

This clonotype was seen at least ten times. The chain employs TRBV28 and TRBJ2-1; 7 nucleotides agree with TRBD2. This CDR3 region has 15 residues. The V gene's germline CDR1 is MDHEN and CDR2 SYDVKM. V lost 5 bases, J lost 7 bases, and 11 bases stayed unmatched. CDR3 sequence: CASSHAGDGLNEQFF. DNA for the CDR3: TGTGCCAGCAGTCACGCGGGAGATGGTTTGAATGAGCAGTTCTTC.

V usage is TRBV27 and J usage is TRBJ1-3; D ambiguous. Germline V gene data show CDR1 as MNHEY and CDR2 as SMNVEV (reference sequence). The CDR3 is 11 residues long. Trimming took off 7 bases at V and 8 bases at J, with 9 bases between the two ends. CDR3 sequence: CASKDGHTIYF. The CDR3 coding sequence is TGTGCCAGCAAGGACGGACACACCATATATTTT.

The chain is built from TRBV9 and TRBJ1-3; D is unclear. This CDR3 contains 14 residues. Per the germline V gene, CDR1 is SGDLS and CDR2 is YYNGEE. V was clipped by 3 bases and J by 4 bases, with 11 bases between them. DNA for the CDR3: TGTGCCAGCAGCGCGGGAGGGCCCGGAAACACCATATATTTT. This translates into CASSAGGPGNTIYF.

This chain joins TRBV20-1 and TRBJ2-1; no definite D call. The CDR3 covers 12 residues. The V end was cut by 4 bases, the J end by 9 bases, with 13 bases between. CDR1 is DFQATT, CDR2 SNEGSKA, per germline (reference sequence). CDR3 sequence reads: CSANLGWSEQFF. The CDR3 nucleotides read TGCAGTGCTAATCTGGGGTGGAGTGAGCAGTTCTTC.

This clonotype was counted only a few times. The rearrangement uses TRBV12-3 or TRBV12-4 and TRBJ2-7; tentatively, D is TRBD1 (6 bases). V was shortened by 4 bases and J by 4 bases, with 11 bases between the two germline ends. The CDR3 totals 13 residues. This CDR3 is CASSSSTGYEQYF. Written as DNA, the CDR3 is TGTGCCAGCAGTTCATCCACAGGGTACGAGCAGTACTTC.

This chain links TRBV12-3 or TRBV12-4 with TRBJ2-4, with 7 nucleotides matching TRBD2. J gave up 6 bases and V 5 bases, and 10 bases lay outside the gene matches. The CDR3 is 15 amino acids. As DNA, the CDR3 is TGTGCCAGCAGTATACTACAAGCGGGGTTAAACATTCAGTACTTC. Translating it yields CASSILQAGLNIQYF.

CDR3 DNA: TGTGCCAGCATGCGGCTAGCGGGATCTAACGAGCAGTTCTTC. Protein sequence: CASMRLAGSNEQFF. The chain is built from TRBV28 and TRBJ2-1, with TRBD2 identical over 9 bases. Germline CDR1 reads MDHEN; CDR2 reads SYDVKM. The CDR3 spans 14 residues. Trimming at V came to 7 bases and at J to 10 bases, leaving 11 bases not matched to a gene.

There are many counts of this clonotype. J is TRBJ1-5 and V is TRBV28; the D is unclear. This CDR3 is built from 13 residues. V was trimmed by 8 bases and J by 3 bases, leaving 11 bases between them. Per germline, CDR1 MDHEN and CDR2 SYDVKM. CDR3 in amino acids: CASGPGYNQPQHF. As DNA, the CDR3 is TGTGCCAGCGGCCCGGGGTACAATCAGCCCCAGCATTTT.

The sample holds a few counts of this clonotype. The chain joins TRBV20-1 to TRBJ2-1, with no clear D. Germline CDR1 DFQATT, CDR2 SNEGSKA (reference sequence). The V end was cut by 0 bases, the J end by 1 base, with 7 bases between. This CDR3 region has 14 residues. CDR3 nucleotide sequence: TGCAGTGCTAGAGACCCCTATTCCTACAATGAGCAGTTCTTC. This gives the protein CSARDPYSYNEQFF.

At least ten counts were recorded for this clonotype. This sequence joins TRBV5-1 and TRBJ2-3, with 8 bases fitting TRBD2. This CDR3 contains 18 residues. Trimming removed 9 bases from V and 4 bases from J; junction bases left unmatched: 22. Germline V gene lookup returns CDR1 SGHRS and CDR2 YFSETQ. CDR3 protein: CATSAQDGGVVGADTQYF. The CDR3, as DNA: TGCGCCACCTCAGCACAGGACGGGGGGGTGGTTGGCGCAGATACGCAGTATTTT.

The rearrangement joins TRBV5-1 to TRBJ2-5; maybe TRBD2 (5 bases). The length of the CDR3 is 13 residues. V lost 5 bases, J lost 5 bases, and 13 bases lay in between. Germline loops: CDR1 SGHRS, CDR2 YFSETQ. Here the CDR3 reads CASRFRTGETQYF. CDR3 nucleotide sequence: TGCGCCAGCAGATTCAGGACGGGGGAGACCCAGTACTTC.

This clonotype was picked up a small number of times. V and J are TRBV7-3 and TRBJ2-3, with TRBD2 matching over 12 bases. Germline trimming cut 5 bases from V and 4 bases from J; bases unmatched to any gene: 4. This CDR3 has 15 residues. Germline CDR1 SGHTA, CDR2 FQGTGA. In nucleotides, the CDR3 is TGTGCCAGCAGCGTACTAGCGGGAGGACCAGATACGCAGTATTTT. Amino acid sequence: CASSVLAGGPDTQYF. The entire variable domain, with the rest obtained from reference TRBV7-3 and TRBJ2-3, is as follows: GAGVSQTPSNKVTEKGKYVELRCDPISGHTALYWYRQSLGQGPEFLIYFQGTGAADDSGLPNDRFFAVRPEGSVSTLKIQRTERGDSAVYLCASSVLAGGPDTQYFGPGTRLTVL.

This chain connects TRBV6-2 or TRBV6-3 to TRBJ1-5; 7 bases agree with TRBD1. Germline V gene lookup returns CDR1 MNHEY and CDR2 SVGEGT. Trimming at V came to 3 bases and at J to 2 bases, leaving 7 bases not matched to a gene. This CDR3 is 16 amino acids long. CDR3: CASSYGGGGRNQPQHF. CDR3 bases: TGTGCCAGCAGTTATGGTGGAGGGGGCCGCAATCAGCCCCAGCATTTT.

The chain joins TRBV6-1 to TRBJ2-5; 10 bases line up with TRBD1. The CDR3 totals 14 residues. In germline, CDR1 is MNHNS, CDR2 SASEGT. Germline trimming cut 4 bases from V and 4 bases from J; bases unmatched to any gene: 3. The CDR3 DNA follows: TGTGCCAGCAGTGGAAGGGACAGGGGAGAGACCCAGTACTTC. The encoded protein is CASSGRDRGETQYF.

The chain combines TRBV7-2 with TRBJ1-1; perhaps TRBD1 as D (6 bases). In germline, CDR1 is SGHTA, CDR2 FQGNSA. This CDR3 comprises 13 residues. V was cut by 7 bases and J by 8 bases, with 17 bases left in between. CDR3 region: CASTQGTGTEAFF. In DNA form, the CDR3 reads TGTGCCAGCACCCAGGGGACCGGGACCGAAGCTTTCTTT.

This chain connects TRBV27 to TRBJ2-2; 7 bases agree with TRBD2. V was clipped by 5 bases and J by 5 bases; unmatched bases: 5. Germline V gene sequence: CDR1 MNHEY, CDR2 SMNVEV (reference sequence). This CDR3 region has 14 residues. CDR3 coding DNA: TGTGCCAGCAGTCGTGATAGCGGGACCGGGGAGCTGTTTTTT. Encoded protein: CASSRDSGTGELFF.

The chain is built from TRBV10-3 and TRBJ2-1; 8 nucleotides agree with TRBD1. The CDR3 has 11 residues. With 8 bases clipped from V and 10 bases from J, the junction kept 4 bases outside the gene matches. Germline V gene lookup returns CDR1 ENHRY and CDR2 SYGVKD. This chain's CDR3 is CAIGAGGEQFF. The CDR3 DNA reads as TGTGCCATCGGGGCAGGGGGCGAGCAGTTCTTC.

V is TRBV3-1 and J is TRBJ2-5; D is unresolved. Germline V gives CDR1 LGHDT, CDR2 YNNKEL (reference sequence). The CDR3 covers 12 residues. V lost 5 bases and J 1 base, leaving 5 bases between the germline ends. The CDR3 region is CASSWSQETQYF. The CDR3 DNA follows: TGTGCCAGCAGCTGGAGCCAAGAGACCCAGTACTTC.

This clonotype was found a few times. The chain employs TRBV12-3 or TRBV12-4 and TRBJ2-7; D perhaps matches TRBD2 (5 bases). CDR3 length equals 13 residues. V lost 3 bases, J lost 7 bases, and 13 bases lay in between. CDR3 residues: CASSLDLTGEQYF. DNA for the CDR3: TGTGCCAGCAGTTTGGACTTAACGGGGGAGCAGTACTTC.

The chain links TRBV6-1 to TRBJ1-1; 7 positions agree with TRBD1. CDR1 and CDR2 (germline): MNHNS, SASEGT. The CDR3 runs 13 residues. V was pared by 5 bases and J by 4 bases, with 4 bases of the junction left unmatched. As DNA, the CDR3 is TGTGCCAGCAGTCGGGACAGACCCACTGAAGCTTTCTTT. It translates to CASSRDRPTEAFF.

The sample holds a few counts of this clonotype. The rearrangement joins TRBV27 to TRBJ2-7, with D possibly TRBD2 on 6 matching bases. The V and J ends lost 3 bases and 1 base respectively, with 13 bases between them. The germline V gene encodes CDR1 MNHEY and CDR2 SMNVEV (reference sequence). The CDR3 length is 15 residues. CDR3 amino acids: CASSLGGVVSYEQYF. CDR3 nucleotides: TGTGCCAGCAGTTTGGGGGGAGTAGTTTCCTACGAGCAGTACTTC.

The gene calls are TRBV30 and TRBJ2-7; possibly TRBD1 for D (6 bases). The CDR3 is made up of 13 amino acids. Germline lookup yields CDR1 GTSNPN and CDR2 SVGIG (reference sequence). The V end was cut by 3 bases, the J end by 0 bases, with 9 bases between. The CDR3 nucleotides are TGTGCCTGGAGCAGGGGCAGCTCCTACGAGCAGTACTTC. This encodes CAWSRGSSYEQYF. Supplemented by reference TRBV30 and TRBJ2-7, the full variable domain reads SQTIHQWPATLVQPVGSPLSLECTVEGTSNPNLYWYRQAAGRGLQLLFYSVGIGQISSEVPQNLSASRPQDRQFILSSKKLLLSDSGFYLCAWSRGSSYEQYFGPGTRLTVT.

This chain connects TRBV24-1 to TRBJ2-1, with D perhaps TRBD1 (5 bases). This CDR3 comprises 14 residues. With 3 bases removed from V and 8 bases from J, the gap between germline ends came to 13 bases. The germline CDR1 and CDR2 sequences are KGHDR and SFDVKD. The CDR3 DNA sequence: TGTGCCACCAGTGATAGGGGCTCCTTAGATGAGCAGTTCTTC. Translated: CATSDRGSLDEQFF.